This entry lists 14 T cell receptor beta chains sequenced from one sample in a study of beta chain features in type 1 diabetes. Study-wide findings and caveats: Across all four CD4+ subsets, people with type 1 diabetes showed modestly shorter TCRB CDR3s.

Expressed TCRB transcripts were sequenced, since all the RNA that had been isolated was reverse transcribed. The protocol was immunoSEQ multiplex PCR, while the TCRdb copy is restricted to in-frame clones and leaves out a portion. Among approximately 250,000 clones, 15% to 20% were seen once, and the ten largest hold more than 0.075%. Their antigens are not known. Sequencing used naive CD4+ T cells from blood. These receptors came from a man under 40 with type 1 diabetes.

The V call is TRBV29-1, the J call TRBJ2-1; tentative D call: TRBD2 (5 bases). The CDR3 length is 15 residues. Trimming left V 6 bases short and J 7 bases short, with 22 bases between. Germline V CDR1 and CDR2: SQVTM, ANQGSEA. The CDR3 DNA sequence: TGCAGCGTCGAGGGCGCGTTGGGGTTTGGTAATGAGCAGTTCTTC. It translates to CSVEGALGFGNEQFF.

The table lists this clone with a few counts. The chain is built from TRBV29-1 and TRBJ2-5; 8 bases line up with TRBD1. Germline assignment: CDR1 SQVTM and CDR2 ANQGSEA. V gave up 6 bases and J gave up 0 bases; unmatched junction bases: 6. This CDR3 has 14 residues. CDR3 DNA: TGCAGCGTAGCAGAGACAGGGGACCAAGAGACCCAGTACTTC. Protein sequence: CSVAETGDQETQYF.

V and J are TRBV7-2 and TRBJ2-5; D is uncertain. Germline V lookup: CDR1 SGHTA, CDR2 FQGNSA. This CDR3 comprises 16 residues. V lost 5 bases to trimming and J lost 4 bases, with 20 bases between them. This chain's CDR3 is CASSPNSQTLGETQYF. CDR3 nucleotide sequence: TGTGCCAGCAGCCCAAACTCCCAGACTCTGGGAGAGACCCAGTACTTC.

The V and J genes are TRBV28 and TRBJ2-7; D may correspond to TRBD1 or TRBD2 (5 bases each). Germline V gives CDR1 MDHEN, CDR2 SYDVKM. The CDR3 has 15 amino acids. The V gene lost 2 bases and the J gene lost 2 bases, with 13 bases spanning the gap. CDR3 loop: CASSLVGRSTYEQYF. DNA of the CDR3: TGTGCCAGCAGTTTAGTGGGACGGAGTACCTACGAGCAGTACTTC.

This clone was recorded once. This sequence joins TRBV5-1 and TRBJ2-3; D might be TRBD2 (6 bases). Germline V gives CDR1 SGHRS, CDR2 YFSETQ. V was clipped by 3 bases and J by 0 bases, with 14 bases between them. This CDR3 contains 16 residues. This chain's CDR3 is CASSYVLAASTDTQYF. Written as DNA, the CDR3 is TGCGCCAGCAGCTACGTCTTAGCGGCGAGCACAGATACGCAGTATTTT.

V gene TRBV9 combines with J gene TRBJ2-3; 7 positions match TRBD2. The V gene's germline CDR1 is SGDLS and CDR2 YYNGEE. The J segment lost 6 bases and the V segment lost 0 bases, leaving 7 bases of the junction unmatched. The CDR3 is made up of 15 amino acids. CDR3 sequence: CASSVAPSGIDTQYF. The CDR3, as DNA: TGTGCCAGCAGCGTAGCTCCTAGCGGTATCGATACGCAGTATTTT.

This clone came up a few times. The chain recombines TRBV20-1 with TRBJ1-1; D gene ambiguous. The CDR3 loop spans 11 amino acids. The germline gives CDR1 DFQATT, CDR2 SNEGSKA (reference sequence). CDR3 protein: CRGPVNTEAFF. The DNA for the CDR3 is TGCAGGGGCCCTGTGAACACTGAAGCTTTCTTT.

This clone has a count of ten or more. This chain joins TRBV28 and TRBJ2-1, with 8 bases aligning to TRBD1. J gave up 8 bases and V 2 bases, and 11 bases lay outside the gene matches. This CDR3 has 16 residues. In germline, CDR1 is MDHEN, CDR2 SYDVKM. CDR3 DNA: TGTGCCAGCAGTTTAACCCGAGGACAGGGAGGACATGAGCAGTTCTTC. Protein sequence: CASSLTRGQGGHEQFF.

The V gene is TRBV30, the J gene TRBJ2-7, with D possibly matching TRBD2 (5 bases). The CDR3 extends over 12 amino acids. The V and J ends lost 4 bases and 8 bases respectively, with 15 bases between them. The germline V gene encodes CDR1 GTSNPN and CDR2 SVGIG (reference sequence). CDR3: CAWTGLGAQQYF. CDR3 DNA: TGTGCCTGGACCGGTTTGGGAGCGCAGCAGTACTTC.

The chain has TRBV6-6 and TRBJ1-2, with unresolved D. The ends were cut back, 3 bases at V and 8 bases at J, with 13 bases in the middle. The germline gives CDR1 MNHNY, CDR2 SVGAGI (reference sequence). The CDR3 is made up of 13 amino acids. CDR3: CASSYDSGLGYTF. CDR3 DNA: TGTGCCAGCAGTTATGATTCAGGTTTGGGCTACACCTTC.

The J gene is TRBJ2-1, the V gene TRBV5-4; 9 bases match TRBD2. With 0 bases clipped from V and 4 bases from J, the junction kept 5 bases outside the gene matches. This CDR3 is built from 16 residues. Germline assignment: CDR1 SGHNT and CDR2 YYREEE (reference sequence). As DNA, the CDR3 is TGTGCCAGCAGCTTGGGGCGACTAGCGGTTTACAATGAGCAGTTCTTC. Its protein product is CASSLGRLAVYNEQFF.

This clone was recorded a few times. The chain links TRBV30 to TRBJ1-4, with 7 bases fitting TRBD1. Trimming cost V 2 bases and J 4 bases; bases outside gene matches: 4. The CDR3 runs to 14 residues. Germline V gene sequence: CDR1 GTSNPN, CDR2 SVGIG (reference sequence). DNA of the CDR3: TGTGCCTGGAGTACAGGGGCCTTTAATGAAAAACTGTTTTTT. Translated, it gives CAWSTGAFNEKLFF.

In this sample, this clone turned up a few times. J is TRBJ2-2 and V is TRBV30; no clear D. Germline values: CDR1 GTSNPN, CDR2 SVGIG (reference sequence). The CDR3 is made up of 15 amino acids. Deletions cut 8 bases from V and 0 bases from J, with 16 bases between. The CDR3 DNA reads TGTGCCCGATACCATACAGATTCGAACACCGGGGAGCTGTTTTTT. This sequence encodes CARYHTDSNTGELFF.

The genes are TRBV5-1 and TRBJ2-2; no clear D. Trimming left V 0 bases short and J 4 bases short, with 10 bases between. The CDR3 is 15 residues long. Germline CDR1 SGHRS, CDR2 YFSETQ. The CDR3: CASSLDTSGTGELFF. In DNA form, the CDR3 reads TGCGCCAGCAGCTTGGACACATCGGGCACCGGGGAGCTGTTTTTT. Full variable domain (outside the CDR3, taken from reference TRBV5-1 and TRBJ2-2): KAGVTQTPRYLIKTRGQQVTLSCSPISGHRSVSWYQQTPGQGLQFLFEYFSETQRNKGNFPGRFSGRQFSNSRSEMNVSTLELGDSALYLCASSLDTSGTGELFFGEGSRLTVL.